This TCR beta chain was observed in a study of blood T cell repertoires in COVID-19. Across the whole study: Both acute and convalescent COVID-19 samples were obtained from the United States, Italy and Spain.

The junction had 9 bases not matched to a gene; V was cut back by 5 bases and J by 9 bases. From germline, CDR1 is SGHTA and CDR2 FQGNSA. The CDR3 is 16 residues long. The data were produced by immunoSEQ multiplex PCR, yet TCRdb's version contains in-frame clones alone and is incomplete. Of over 100,000 clones listed, 75% to 90% are singletons. The chain joins TRBV7-2 to TRBJ2-1, with 14 bases lining up with TRBD2. This clonotype was sampled from a human donor in a cohort sampled during active COVID-19. The sample was peripheral blood. The CDR3 DNA sequence: TGTGCCAGCAGCGTACGGGGACTAGCGGGAGTGGTTGAGCAGTTCTTC. Encoded protein: CASSVRGLAGVVEQFF.